Listed here are 28 T cell receptor beta chains from one sample, sequenced in a study of T cells in narcolepsy. TCRdb's copy holds only in-frame clones and misses some; the assay was immunoSEQ multiplex PCR. The sample carries almost 25,000 clones, 55% to 80% recorded once. The sequencing input was memory (CD45RA-) CD4+ T cells from blood. The source of these receptors is a human donor in good health.

The chain couples TRBV5-6 to TRBJ2-3, with a tentative D call TRBD2 (5 bases). The CDR3 has 19 amino acids. The V and J ends lost 1 base and 0 bases respectively, with 21 bases between them. In germline, CDR1 is SGHDT, CDR2 YYEEEE. CDR3 sequence: CASSLYGVGGDFSTDTQYF. The DNA for the CDR3 is TGTGCCAGCAGCTTGTATGGTGTTGGAGGAGATTTTAGCACAGATACGCAGTATTTT.

This clone appeared a single time. Within the sample, other DNA sequences also encode this same CDR3. The genes are TRBV29-1 and TRBJ2-7; D could derive from TRBD1 or TRBD2 (5 bases each). Germline CDR1 and CDR2: SQVTM and ANQGSEA. The length of the CDR3 is 15 residues. Trimming shortened V by 4 bases and J by 0 bases, and 16 bases separated the two germline ends. The CDR3 DNA is TGCAGCGTTGTGGATCGTCGGGGCACCTCCTACGAGCAGTACTTC. Its protein is CSVVDRRGTSYEQYF.

V usage is TRBV27 and J usage is TRBJ2-7; D call uncertain. Germline V gives CDR1 MNHEY, CDR2 SMNVEV (reference sequence). CDR3 length: 12 amino acids. With 0 bases removed from V and 7 bases from J, the gap between germline ends came to 7 bases. CDR3 in DNA: TGTGCCAGCAGTTTATCCGGGTTAGAGCAGTACTTC. Amino acid sequence: CASSLSGLEQYF.

The rearrangement joins TRBV5-4 to TRBJ2-3; D may be TRBD2 (5 bases). The germline V gene has CDR1 SGHNT and CDR2 YYREEE (reference sequence). V lost 3 bases and J 10 bases, leaving 15 bases between the germline ends. The CDR3 loop spans 13 amino acids. Here the CDR3 reads CASSSFSVRAQYF. CDR3 DNA: TGTGCCAGCAGCTCCTTTAGCGTAAGGGCGCAGTATTTT.

This clone has more than one count but fewer than ten. The V gene is TRBV5-6, the J gene TRBJ2-7; a weak D match, TRBD1 (6 bases). The CDR3 has 16 amino acids. V shed 4 bases and J shed 2 bases, with 19 bases lying between them. CDR1 is SGHDT and CDR2 is YYEEEE in the germline V gene. CDR3 sequence: CASSPRLTGPTYEQYF. The CDR3 DNA sequence: TGTGCCAGCAGCCCTCGACTAACAGGGCCAACCTACGAGCAGTACTTC.

This clone was observed once. The gene calls are TRBV7-2 and TRBJ1-2; D is unresolved. Germline V gene lookup returns CDR1 SGHTA and CDR2 FQGNSA. The V gene lost 0 bases and the J gene lost 6 bases, with 14 bases spanning the gap. This CDR3 is 15 amino acids long. CDR3 amino acids: CASSLALGGPHGYTF. CDR3 DNA sequence: TGTGCCAGCAGCTTAGCGCTCGGCGGCCCCCATGGCTACACCTTC.

CDR3 nucleotide sequence: TGCAGTGGACAGGCCCACAATGAGCAGTTCTTC. Translation: CSGQAHNEQFF. The chain combines TRBV20-1 with TRBJ2-1; maybe TRBD1 (6 bases). V was pared by 7 bases and J by 5 bases, with 9 bases between. The CDR3 runs 11 residues. In germline, CDR1 is DFQATT, CDR2 SNEGSKA (reference sequence).

This chain connects TRBV5-1 to TRBJ2-3; 7 bases align to TRBD1. Germline CDR1 and CDR2: SGHRS and YFSETQ. The V and J ends lost 0 bases and 0 bases, in that order; junction bases with no gene match: 4. This CDR3 is built from 16 residues. The CDR3 reads CASSLAGTASTDTQYF. Written as DNA, the CDR3 is TGCGCCAGCAGCTTGGCCGGGACAGCTAGCACAGATACGCAGTATTTT.

The chain employs TRBV7-2 and TRBJ1-3, with 8 bases identical to TRBD1. Germline-derived CDR1 and CDR2 are SGHTA and FQGNSA. The CDR3 covers 15 residues. Germline trimming cut 6 bases from V and 2 bases from J; bases unmatched to any gene: 6. This chain's CDR3 is CASRLDRGPGNTIYF. The CDR3 bases are TGTGCCAGCAGGCTAGACAGGGGCCCTGGAAACACCATATATTTT.

The genes are TRBV18 and TRBJ2-7; D tentatively reads TRBD1 or TRBD2 (7 bases each). Trimming cost V 6 bases and J 0 bases, with 18 bases left between them. The germline gives CDR1 KGHSH, CDR2 LQKENI. The CDR3 totals 16 residues. The CDR3 is CASSPNRGGASYEQYF. The CDR3 DNA reads as TGTGCCAGCTCGCCGAACAGGGGAGGGGCCTCCTACGAGCAGTACTTC.

This chain uses TRBV7-9 with TRBJ2-1, with 14 nucleotides matching TRBD2. The germline V gene encodes CDR1 SEHNR and CDR2 FQNEAQ (reference sequence). CDR3 length equals 18 residues. Trimming at V came to 5 bases and at J to 0 bases, leaving 6 bases not matched to a gene. CDR3 coding DNA: TGTGCCAGCAGCCCCCAGGGGACTAGCGGGAGCTCCTACAATGAGCAGTTCTTC. Translating gives CASSPQGTSGSSYNEQFF.

The chain is built from TRBV6-6 and TRBJ2-3; D uncertain. The CDR3 has 13 amino acids. Between the trimmed V and J ends, which lost 0 bases and 2 bases, there was a span of 3 bases. Germline V lookup: CDR1 MNHNY, CDR2 SVGAGI (reference sequence). CDR3 nucleotide sequence: TGTGCCAGCAGTTACTCCTACACAGATACGCAGTATTTT. Residues: CASSYSYTDTQYF.

The chain couples TRBV5-4 to TRBJ2-3; D is ambiguous. The germline CDR1 and CDR2 sequences are SGHNT and YYREEE (reference sequence). The CDR3 has 13 residues. Trimming shortened V by 4 bases and J by 2 bases, and 8 bases separated the two germline ends. The CDR3 nucleotides read TGTGCCAGCAGCAAGGGAAACACAGATACGCAGTATTTT. This sequence encodes CASSKGNTDTQYF.

V gene TRBV4-1 combines with J gene TRBJ2-1; D uncertain. Trimming left V 0 bases short and J 11 bases short, with 14 bases between. CDR3 length: 14 amino acids. The germline V gene has CDR1 MGHRA and CDR2 YSYEKL. CDR3 in DNA: TGCGCCAGCAGCCAAGAAGACCCCGGCTATAAGCAGTTCTTC. The encoded protein is CASSQEDPGYKQFF.

This clone appeared a few times. The CDR3 DNA reads as TGCGCCAGCAGCTTCGGGTCAGGCGGTCTTGGAGAGACCCAGTACTTC. Translated: CASSFGSGGLGETQYF. The V and J genes are TRBV5-1 and TRBJ2-5; no definite D call. Germline V gives CDR1 SGHRS, CDR2 YFSETQ. Trimming stripped 2 bases from V and 4 bases from J, with 18 bases between. CDR3 length: 16 amino acids.

This clone was picked up a small number of times. The chain employs TRBV5-1 and TRBJ1-6; D not resolved. The germline CDR1 and CDR2 sequences are SGHRS and YFSETQ. The CDR3 length is 14 residues. Trimming left V 5 bases short and J 8 bases short, with 14 bases between. CDR3 DNA sequence: TGCGCCAGCAGGCCCGAGGGAAGAGATTCACCCCTCCACTTT. Its translation is CASRPEGRDSPLHF.

To note about this clone: Other DNA sequences in this specimen translate into the identical CDR3. The chain uses TRBV2 and TRBJ2-3, with D possibly matching TRBD1 (5 bases). The CDR3 covers 13 residues. Germline V lookup: CDR1 SNHLY, CDR2 FYNNEI. Trimming cost V 6 bases and J 4 bases, with 11 bases left between them. The CDR3 bases are TGTGCCAGCAGGTCAAGGGGTTCAGATACGCAGTATTTT. It is translated as CASRSRGSDTQYF. Drawing the rest from reference TRBV2 and TRBJ2-3, the complete variable domain is EPEVTQTPSHQVTQMGQEVILRCVPISNHLYFYWYRQILGQKVEFLVSFYNNEISEKSEIFDDQFSVERPDGSNFTLKIRSTKLEDSAMYFCASRSRGSDTQYFGPGTRLTVL.

A few counts support this clone. The chain employs TRBV14 and TRBJ1-1; unclear D gene. Germline V gives CDR1 SGHDN, CDR2 FVKESK. The CDR3 totals 13 residues. The germline V and J ends were trimmed by 2 bases and 5 bases, with 9 bases remaining between them. CDR3 nucleotide sequence: TGTGCCAGCAGCCAAACATGGGAAACTGAAGCTTTCTTT. Translation: CASSQTWETEAFF.

The V gene is TRBV28, the J gene TRBJ1-2; D unresolved. Trimming took 3 bases from V and 5 from J, leaving 7 bases between them. Per germline, CDR1 MDHEN and CDR2 SYDVKM. This CDR3 spans 12 amino acids. DNA of the CDR3: TGTGCCAGCAGTTTCGCCGGGTATGGCTACACCTTC. It specifies CASSFAGYGYTF.

As for this clone: This sample also contains other DNA sequences that code for the same CDR3. This chain links TRBV7-8 with TRBJ1-5; the D is unclear. The V gene lost 1 base and the J gene lost 6 bases, with 16 bases spanning the gap. The CDR3 spans 16 residues. Looked up from germline, CDR1 is SGHVS and CDR2 is FQNEAQ. CDR3 sequence (DNA): TGTGCCAGCAGCTTAGGAAGGGCCGTACGGGGTCAGCCCCAGCATTTT. Its protein is CASSLGRAVRGQPQHF.

The J gene is TRBJ2-7, the V gene TRBV4-1; 10 bases match TRBD2. Germline assignment: CDR1 MGHRA and CDR2 YSYEKL. The CDR3 totals 16 residues. The V segment lost 2 bases and the J segment 5 bases; nucleotides outside the gene matches: 9. The CDR3 DNA reads as TGCGCCAGCAGCCAACAAAGTTTACTAGCGGGGAACGAGCAGTACTTC. This encodes CASSQQSLLAGNEQYF.

The rearrangement links TRBV2 to TRBJ2-3; 7 positions agree with TRBD1. The CDR3 runs 14 residues. The germline CDR1 and CDR2 sequences are SNHLY and FYNNEI. The V and J ends lost 7 bases and 3 bases, in that order; junction bases with no gene match: 7. The DNA of the CDR3 is TGTGCCAGCAAAGAACAGGGGCCTACAGATACGCAGTATTTT. Its protein product is CASKEQGPTDTQYF.

The genes are TRBV5-5 and TRBJ2-5; TRBD1 matches at 7 bases. Germline CDR1 reads SGHKS; CDR2 reads YYEKEE (reference sequence). The CDR3 is 14 amino acids. V was clipped by 0 bases and J by 5 bases; unmatched bases: 4. The CDR3 reads CASSLDRGRETQYF. CDR3 sequence (DNA): TGTGCCAGCAGCTTGGACAGGGGCCGTGAGACCCAGTACTTC.

This clone has only a few counts. This chain connects TRBV2 to TRBJ2-6, with D hard to call. From germline, CDR1 is SNHLY and CDR2 FYNNEI. This CDR3 spans 14 amino acids. Trimming took off 4 bases at V and 4 bases at J, with 8 bases between the two ends. The CDR3 sequence is CASSAHNGANVLTF. CDR3 in DNA: TGTGCCAGCAGTGCGCATAACGGGGCCAACGTCCTGACTTTC.

The V call is TRBV6-6, the J call TRBJ2-3; the D is unclear. CDR3 length equals 13 residues. Germline V gene data show CDR1 as MNHNY and CDR2 as SVGAGI (reference sequence). V was cut by 5 bases and J by 7 bases, with 13 bases left in between. CDR3 residues: CASSKGSTYTQYF. The CDR3 DNA sequence: TGTGCCAGCAGTAAGGGTTCCACCTATACGCAGTATTTT.

V usage is TRBV7-8 and J usage is TRBJ2-7; no firm D call. The CDR3 extends over 11 amino acids. Germline CDR1 and CDR2: SGHVS and FQNEAQ. Trimming stripped 5 bases from V and 5 bases from J, with 7 bases between. CDR3 coding DNA: TGTGCCAGCAGCCCTTTGCACGAGCAGTACTTC. Translating gives CASSPLHEQYF.

A few counts support this clone. This sequence joins TRBV4-1 and TRBJ1-4; unclear D gene. Trimming took off 1 base at V and 3 bases at J, with 12 bases between the two ends. From germline, CDR1 is MGHRA and CDR2 YSYEKL. CDR3 length equals 16 residues. The CDR3 loop reads CASSQVRGEANEKLFF. The CDR3 DNA sequence: TGCGCCAGCAGCCAAGTACGAGGAGAAGCTAATGAAAAACTGTTTTTT.

This clone was seen more than once but under ten times. The chain employs TRBV11-2 and TRBJ2-7, with D perhaps assigned TRBD1 or TRBD2 (6 bases each). Trimming took 0 bases from V and 2 from J, leaving 11 bases between them. The CDR3 covers 15 residues. The germline V gene has CDR1 SGHAT and CDR2 FQNNGV. CDR3 sequence reads: CASSLDFGGPYEQYF. The DNA of the CDR3 is TGTGCCAGCAGCTTAGATTTTGGGGGGCCCTACGAGCAGTACTTC.